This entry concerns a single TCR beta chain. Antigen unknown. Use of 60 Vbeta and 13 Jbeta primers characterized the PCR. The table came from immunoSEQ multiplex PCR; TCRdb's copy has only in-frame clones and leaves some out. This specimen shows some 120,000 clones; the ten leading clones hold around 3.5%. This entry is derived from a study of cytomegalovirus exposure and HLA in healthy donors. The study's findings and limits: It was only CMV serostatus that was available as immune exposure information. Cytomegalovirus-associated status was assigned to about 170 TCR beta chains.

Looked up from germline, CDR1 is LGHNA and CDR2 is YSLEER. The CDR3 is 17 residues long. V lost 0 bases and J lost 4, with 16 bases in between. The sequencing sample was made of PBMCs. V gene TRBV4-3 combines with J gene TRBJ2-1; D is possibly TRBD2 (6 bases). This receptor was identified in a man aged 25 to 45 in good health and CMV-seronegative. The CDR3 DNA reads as TGCGCCAGCAGCCAAGATGCGGGCGGGGAAATATACAATGAGCAGTTCTTC. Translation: CASSQDAGGEIYNEQFF.